This T cell receptor beta chain was captured in a study of T-cell memory formation after mild COVID-19. TCRdb redid the calling of the 5' RACE reads with MiXCR, one entry per CDR3 protein. The table lists a few hundred thousand distinct CDR3 sequences, 18% of them singletons. The V gene's germline CDR1 is MNHEY and CDR2 SVGAGI. The CDR3 is made up of 14 amino acids. Trimming removed 6 bases from V and 9 bases from J; junction bases left unmatched: 7. There are a few counts of this clonotype. Antigen unknown. General study findings and limits: While clones contracting from day 15 to 85 were balanced between CD4 and CD8, later expanders leaned CD4+. Researchers report contracting CD4+ clones mostly in CM and EM, with CD8+ clones in EMRA.

V is TRBV6-5 and J is TRBJ1-6; 8 bases fit TRBD1. This sequence was found in a man aged 18 to 30 who had mild COVID-19 (a few samples of this study predate the infection). Cell type and time point are not known. The sequenced sample was PBMCs or a T cell subset sorted from them (not recorded which). The CDR3 DNA reads TGTGCCAGCAGGATTCTCGGGACAGGTTCACCCCTCCACTTT. Amino acid sequence: CASRILGTGSPLHF.